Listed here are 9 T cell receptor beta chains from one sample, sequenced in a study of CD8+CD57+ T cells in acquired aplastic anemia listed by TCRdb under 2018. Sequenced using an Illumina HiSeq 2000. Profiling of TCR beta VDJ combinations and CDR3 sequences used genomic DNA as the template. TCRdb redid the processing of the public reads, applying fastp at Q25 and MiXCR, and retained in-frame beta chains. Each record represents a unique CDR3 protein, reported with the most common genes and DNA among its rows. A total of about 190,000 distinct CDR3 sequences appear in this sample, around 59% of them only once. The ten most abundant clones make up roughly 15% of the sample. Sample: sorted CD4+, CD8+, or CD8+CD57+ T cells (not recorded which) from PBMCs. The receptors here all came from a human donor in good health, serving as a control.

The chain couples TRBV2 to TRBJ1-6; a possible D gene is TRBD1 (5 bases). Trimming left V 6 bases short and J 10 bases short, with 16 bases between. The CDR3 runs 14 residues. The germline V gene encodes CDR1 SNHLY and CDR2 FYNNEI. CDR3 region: CASSQRAGGSPLHF. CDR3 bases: TGTGCCAGCAGCCAACGGGCGGGGGGGTCACCCCTCCACTTT.

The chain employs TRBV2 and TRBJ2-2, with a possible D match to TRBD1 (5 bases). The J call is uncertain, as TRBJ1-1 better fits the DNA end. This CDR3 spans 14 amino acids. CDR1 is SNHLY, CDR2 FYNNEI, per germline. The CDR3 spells CASSWRGMNTEAFF. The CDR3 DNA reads TGTGCCAGCAGCTGGAGGGGTATGAACACTGAAGCTTTCTTT.

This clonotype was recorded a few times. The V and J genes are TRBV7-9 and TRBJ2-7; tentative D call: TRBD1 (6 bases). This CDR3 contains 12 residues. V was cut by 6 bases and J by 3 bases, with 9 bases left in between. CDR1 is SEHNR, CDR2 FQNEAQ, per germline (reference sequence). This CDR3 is CASRPQGYEQYF. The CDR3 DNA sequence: TGTGCCAGCAGGCCACAGGGCTACGAGCAGTACTTC.

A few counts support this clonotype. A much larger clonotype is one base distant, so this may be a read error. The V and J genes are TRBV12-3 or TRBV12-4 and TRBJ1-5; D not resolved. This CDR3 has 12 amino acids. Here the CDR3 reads CASSLLNQPLHF. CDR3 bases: TGTGCCAGCAGTTTATTAAATCAGCCCCTGCATTTT.

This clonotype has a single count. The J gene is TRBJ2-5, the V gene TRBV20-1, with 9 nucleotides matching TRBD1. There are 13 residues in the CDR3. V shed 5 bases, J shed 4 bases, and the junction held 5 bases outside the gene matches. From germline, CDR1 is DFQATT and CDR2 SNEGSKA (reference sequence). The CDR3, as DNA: TGCAGTGCTGAACAGGGGGCCAGAGAGACCCAGTACTTC. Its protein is CSAEQGARETQYF.

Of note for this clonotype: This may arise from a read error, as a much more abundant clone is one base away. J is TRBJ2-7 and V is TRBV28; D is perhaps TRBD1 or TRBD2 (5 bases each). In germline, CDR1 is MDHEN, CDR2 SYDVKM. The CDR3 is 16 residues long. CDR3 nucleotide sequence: TGTGCCAGCAGTTTAATCACCGGGACCGGTCCCTACGGGCAGTACTTC. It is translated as CASSLITGTGPYGQYF.

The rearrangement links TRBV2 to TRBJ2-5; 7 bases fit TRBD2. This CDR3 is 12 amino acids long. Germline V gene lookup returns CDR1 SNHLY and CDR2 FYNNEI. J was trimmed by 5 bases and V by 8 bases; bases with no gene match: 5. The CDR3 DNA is TGTGCCAGCGGGGGGGAGGGGGAGACCCAGTACTTC. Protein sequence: CASGGEGETQYF. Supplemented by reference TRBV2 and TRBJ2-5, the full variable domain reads EPEVTQTPSHQVTQMGQEVILRCVPISNHLYFYWYRQILGQKVEFLVSFYNNEISEKSEIFDDQFSVERPDGSNFTLKIRSTKLEDSAMYFCASGGEGETQYFGPGTRLLVL.

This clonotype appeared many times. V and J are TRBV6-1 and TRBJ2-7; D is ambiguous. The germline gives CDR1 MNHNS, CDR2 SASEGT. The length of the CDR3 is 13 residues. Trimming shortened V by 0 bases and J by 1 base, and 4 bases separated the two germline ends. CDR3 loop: CASSEARSYEQYF. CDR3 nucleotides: TGTGCCAGCAGTGAAGCCCGTTCCTACGAGCAGTACTTC.

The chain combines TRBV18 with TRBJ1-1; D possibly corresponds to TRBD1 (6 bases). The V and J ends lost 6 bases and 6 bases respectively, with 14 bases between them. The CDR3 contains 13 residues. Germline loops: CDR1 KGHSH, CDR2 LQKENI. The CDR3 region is CASSPNRDAEAFF. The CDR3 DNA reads TGTGCCAGCTCGCCAAACAGGGACGCTGAAGCTTTCTTT.